Presented here are 20 T cell receptor beta chains from one specimen sequenced in a study of T cell clonotyping in hematopoietic cell transplantation. The time point here: recipient sample about 28 days before transplant, after cytoreduction. The table came from immunoSEQ multiplex PCR; TCRdb's copy has only in-frame clones and leaves some out. This table holds approximately 30,000 clones, approximately 81% found once. The material sequenced was peripheral blood mononuclear cells, taken before stem cell transplant. These receptors were collected from a middle-aged man with acute myeloid leukemia. Some clones in this sample may be carry-over from other donors' samples.

V is TRBV7-3 and J is TRBJ1-2; D is perhaps TRBD1 (6 bases). Germline-derived CDR1 and CDR2 are SGHTA and FQGTGA. The V end lost 4 bases, the J end lost 3 bases, and 12 bases lay between the germline ends. The CDR3 is 14 amino acids. As DNA, the CDR3 is TGTGCCAGCAGCTCCCCGGGGGCTGACTATGGCTACACCTTC. This encodes CASSSPGADYGYTF. Full variable domain (remainder filled in from reference TRBV7-3 and TRBJ1-2): GAGVSQTPSNKVTEKGKYVELRCDPISGHTALYWYRQSLGQGPEFLIYFQGTGAADDSGLPNDRFFAVRPEGSVSTLKIQRTERGDSAVYLCASSSPGADYGYTFGSGTRLTVV.

The rearrangement links TRBV7-2 to TRBJ1-5; no clear D gene. The V gene lost 3 bases and the J gene lost 6 bases, with 12 bases spanning the gap. The germline V gene has CDR1 SGHTA and CDR2 FQGNSA. There are 14 residues in the CDR3. CDR3 loop: CASSFNGLSQPQHF. The CDR3 bases are TGTGCCAGCAGCTTTAATGGGTTGAGTCAGCCCCAGCATTTT.

In DNA form, the CDR3 reads TGTGCCAGTAGAAAGACAGGGAGCACAGATACGCAGTATTTT. It yields the protein CASRKTGSTDTQYF. The chain joins TRBV19 to TRBJ2-3; TRBD1 matches 7 bases. The CDR3 spans 14 residues. The germline CDR1 and CDR2 sequences are LNHDA and SQIVND (reference sequence). V lost 6 bases and J lost 0; bases outside the gene matches: 3.

The chain has TRBV10-3 and TRBJ2-1, with 11 bases aligning to TRBD2. J was trimmed by 6 bases and V by 5 bases; bases with no gene match: 3. The CDR3 contains 14 residues. Per the germline V gene, CDR1 is ENHRY and CDR2 is SYGVKD. The CDR3 DNA reads TGTGCCATCAGTCTAGCGGGAGGTACCAATGAGCAGTTCTTC. It yields the protein CAISLAGGTNEQFF.

V and J are TRBV7-6 and TRBJ2-7, with TRBD1 matching 8 bases. Trimming took 5 bases from V and 4 from J; bases not matched to a gene: 1. This CDR3 region has 12 residues. Germline loops: CDR1 SGHVS, CDR2 FNYEAQ. The CDR3, as DNA: TGTGCCAGCAGCCGACAGGGGTACGAGCAGTACTTC. This gives the protein CASSRQGYEQYF.

The chain has TRBV7-2 and TRBJ1-2; the match to TRBD1 covers 8 bases. Per germline, CDR1 SGHTA and CDR2 FQGNSA. Trimming at V came to 3 bases and at J to 6 bases, leaving 12 bases not matched to a gene. The CDR3 runs 16 residues. The CDR3 protein is CASSFDRRRDRNGYTF. The CDR3 DNA is TGTGCCAGCAGCTTCGATAGAAGGAGGGACAGGAATGGCTACACCTTC.

The chain joins TRBV6-6 to TRBJ1-4, with 7 nucleotides matching TRBD1. The CDR3 runs 15 residues. V gave up 6 bases and J gave up 4 bases; unmatched junction bases: 8. Germline assignment: CDR1 MNHNY and CDR2 SVGAGI (reference sequence). The CDR3 is CASRYGGTVNEKLFF. In nucleotides, the CDR3 is TGTGCCAGCAGATATGGAGGGACAGTTAATGAAAAACTGTTTTTT.

Only a few counts were recorded for this clone. The CDR3 nucleotides are TGTGCCAGCTCACCATCAAGGGTTCCCAATCAGCCCCAGCATTTT. Its translation: CASSPSRVPNQPQHF. This chain uses TRBV18 with TRBJ1-5, with D unclear. The length of the CDR3 is 15 residues. Germline CDR1 and CDR2: KGHSH and LQKENI. Deletions cut 2 bases from V and 3 bases from J, with 11 bases between.

The rearrangement joins TRBV2 to TRBJ1-2; possibly TRBD1 for D (5 bases). V was shortened by 4 bases and J by 4 bases, with 13 bases between the two germline ends. From germline, CDR1 is SNHLY and CDR2 FYNNEI. The CDR3 contains 14 residues. In DNA, the CDR3 is TGTGCCAGCAGTGGGTTAAGGGGTCTCTATGGCTACACCTTC. This translates into CASSGLRGLYGYTF.

The V and J genes are TRBV30 and TRBJ2-3; TRBD1 matches at 7 bases. V lost 1 base, J lost 3 bases, and 7 bases stayed unmatched. CDR3 length equals 15 residues. Germline CDR1 GTSNPN, CDR2 SVGIG (reference sequence). The CDR3, as DNA: TGTGCCTGGAGTGCCCTCGGGACAGTTACAGATACGCAGTATTTT. Protein sequence: CAWSALGTVTDTQYF.

This chain uses TRBV6-5 with TRBJ2-7, with TRBD1 as a possible D gene (6 bases). Germline V gene lookup returns CDR1 MNHEY and CDR2 SVGAGI. Trimming removed 4 bases at V and 2 bases at J, with 9 bases between. The CDR3 has 13 residues. Written as DNA, the CDR3 is TGTGCCAGCAGTTGGGGGCAGACCTACGAGCAGTACTTC. As protein: CASSWGQTYEQYF.

V is TRBV27 and J is TRBJ1-5; D unresolved. Germline assignment: CDR1 MNHEY and CDR2 SMNVEV (reference sequence). V was clipped by 5 bases and J by 4 bases, with 27 bases between them. CDR3 length: 19 residues. For the CDR3, the DNA is TGTGCCAGCAGTCCTACCCCTCGATCGACGGGGAGATGGAATCAGCCCCAGCATTTT. Protein: CASSPTPRSTGRWNQPQHF.

The chain is built from TRBV7-9 and TRBJ1-5; tentatively, D is TRBD1 (5 bases). In germline, CDR1 is SEHNR, CDR2 FQNEAQ (reference sequence). The V end lost 5 bases, the J end lost 12 bases, and 11 bases lay between the germline ends. This CDR3 is built from 11 residues. As DNA, the CDR3 is TGTGCCAGCAGCCTCGGGACGGACCAGCATTTT. Amino acid sequence: CASSLGTDQHF.

The rearrangement uses TRBV4-1 and TRBJ1-2; the match to TRBD1 covers 10 bases. Germline-derived CDR1 and CDR2 are MGHRA and YSYEKL. The trim removed 1 base at V and 8 bases at J, leaving 4 bases unmatched. The CDR3 covers 14 residues. The CDR3, as DNA: TGCGCCAGCAGCCAAGGACAGGGGGCATCAGGCTACACCTTC. Protein product: CASSQGQGASGYTF.

V is TRBV7-9 and J is TRBJ1-3, with 7 bases fitting TRBD1. CDR1 and CDR2 (germline): SEHNR, FQNEAQ (reference sequence). The CDR3 length is 18 residues. Trimming removed 1 base from V and 0 bases from J; junction bases left unmatched: 9. CDR3: CASSLVGTGQSSGNTIYF. The CDR3, as DNA: TGTGCCAGCAGCTTAGTCGGGACGGGACAGAGCTCTGGAAACACCATATATTTT.

The J gene is TRBJ1-1, the V gene TRBV7-9, with TRBD1 matching over 7 bases. Per the germline V gene, CDR1 is SEHNR and CDR2 is FQNEAQ (reference sequence). CDR3 length equals 15 residues. Trimming at V came to 1 base and at J to 7 bases, leaving 9 bases not matched to a gene. CDR3 region: CASSLDLRGGDEAFF. As DNA, the CDR3 is TGTGCCAGCAGCTTAGACTTACGAGGGGGCGATGAAGCTTTCTTT.

This rearrangement joins TRBV28 to TRBJ1-1; a weak D match, TRBD1 (6 bases). In germline, CDR1 is MDHEN, CDR2 SYDVKM. CDR3 length equals 14 residues. V was clipped by 6 bases and J by 4 bases, with 15 bases between them. CDR3 loop: CASRFQGRLTEAFF. Written as DNA, the CDR3 is TGTGCCAGCAGGTTCCAGGGGAGGCTCACTGAAGCTTTCTTT.

This rearrangement joins TRBV11-3 to TRBJ2-7; D uncertain. The CDR3 has 18 amino acids. Germline V gives CDR1 SGHNT, CDR2 YENEEA. Trimming stripped 8 bases from V and 2 bases from J, with 28 bases between. In DNA, the CDR3 is TGTGCCAGCTCCCTCCGAGGCGGAAACTTAGATGGCCCCTACGAGCAGTACTTC. This translates into CASSLRGGNLDGPYEQYF.

This rearrangement joins TRBV4-2 to TRBJ2-4, with D possibly TRBD2 on 6 matching bases. The V end lost 0 bases, the J end lost 13 bases, and 16 bases lay between the germline ends. CDR3 size: 14 residues. Per the germline V gene, CDR1 is LGHNA and CDR2 is YNFKEQ. CDR3 DNA sequence: TGTGCCAGCAGCCAAGATAGTCCCCGGGGAGGCCAGTACTTC. Protein product: CASSQDSPRGGQYF.

The rearrangement joins TRBV30 to TRBJ1-1; 9 bases line up with TRBD1. Germline loops: CDR1 GTSNPN, CDR2 SVGIG (reference sequence). CDR3 length: 14 residues. The V and J ends lost 4 bases and 2 bases, in that order; junction bases with no gene match: 5. Here the CDR3 reads CAWKIQGANTEAFF. Written as DNA, the CDR3 is TGTGCCTGGAAGATACAGGGGGCAAACACTGAAGCTTTCTTT.